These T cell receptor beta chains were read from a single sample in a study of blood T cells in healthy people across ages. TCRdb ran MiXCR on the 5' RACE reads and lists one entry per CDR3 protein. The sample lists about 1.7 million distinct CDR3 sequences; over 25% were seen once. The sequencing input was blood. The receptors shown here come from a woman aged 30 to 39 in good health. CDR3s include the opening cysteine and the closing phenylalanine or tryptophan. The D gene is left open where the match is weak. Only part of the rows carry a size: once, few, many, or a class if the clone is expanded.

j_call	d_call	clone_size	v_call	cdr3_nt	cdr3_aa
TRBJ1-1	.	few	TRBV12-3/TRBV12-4	TGTGCCAGCAGTTTTGGAAACAGGGCGAACACTGAAGCTTTCTTT	CASSFGNRANTEAFF
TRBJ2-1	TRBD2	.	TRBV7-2	TGTGCCACCCTGCGGCCTACTAGCGGACCATACAATGAGCAGTTCTTC	CATLRPTSGPYNEQFF
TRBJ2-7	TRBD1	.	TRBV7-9	TGTGCCAGCAGCTCCCGGGACAGCAACTACGAGCAGTACTTC	CASSSRDSNYEQYF
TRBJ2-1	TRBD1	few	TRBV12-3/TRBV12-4	TGTGCCAGCAGTACCGACAGGGGAAGGTTTGGGGAGCAGTTCTTC	CASSTDRGRFGEQFF
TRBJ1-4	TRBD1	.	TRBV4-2	TGTGCCAGCAGTCAGTTGTCGGGACAGAGGGATGAAAAACTGTTTTTT	CASSQLSGQRDEKLFF
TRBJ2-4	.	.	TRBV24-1	TGTGCCACCAGTGATTCCGGGCCCCTGGACATTCAGTACTTC	CATSDSGPLDIQYF
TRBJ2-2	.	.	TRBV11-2	TGTGCCAGCACCGGACAGATCGCGAACACCGGGGAGCTGTTTTTT	CASTGQIANTGELFF
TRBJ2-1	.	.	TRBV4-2	TGTGCCAGCAGCCAAGAAGGGGCCCGGTCAAATGAGCAGTTCTTC	CASSQEGARSNEQFF
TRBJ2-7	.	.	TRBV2	TGTGCCAGCAGTGGACGCCCGGAGACAGTAGATCGTTCCTACGAGCAGTACTTC	CASSGRPETVDRSYEQYF
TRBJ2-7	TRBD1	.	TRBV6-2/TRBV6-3	TGTGCCAGCAGTTTCCCGGACAGGGACCCTAAATCTGGATACGAGCAGTACTTC	CASSFPDRDPKSGYEQYF
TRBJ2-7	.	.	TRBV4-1	TGCGCCAGCAGCCTCTCGAGGCAGGGCACCTACGAGCAGTACTTC	CASSLSRQGTYEQYF
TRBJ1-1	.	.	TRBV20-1	TGCAGTGCTAGTGACGCCCGAAAGGGGAACACTGAAGCTTTCTTT	CSASDARKGNTEAFF
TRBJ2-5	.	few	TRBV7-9	TGTGCCAGCAGCTTAAGGGTTGGGGGCCAAGAGACCCAGTACTTC	CASSLRVGGQETQYF
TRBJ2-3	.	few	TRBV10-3	TGTGCCATCAGTGCGGGGGAGCTAGGCACAGATACGCAGTATTTT	CAISAGELGTDTQYF
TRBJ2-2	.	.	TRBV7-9	TGTGCCAGCAGCTTGGGACAGCGGGCGCTGTTTTTT	CASSLGQRALFF
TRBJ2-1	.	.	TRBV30	TGTGCCTGGAGGCCGGGGAGCGACAATGAGCAGTTCTTC	CAWRPGSDNEQFF
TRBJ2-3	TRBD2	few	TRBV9	TGTGCCAGCAGCGTAGCTACGACTAGCGGGAGACTAAGCACAGATACGCAGTATTTT	CASSVATTSGRLSTDTQYF
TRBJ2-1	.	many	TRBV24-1	TGTGCCACCAGTGGGGGGGGGGCGCAGGTAGGAGAGCAGTTCTTC	CATSGGGAQVGEQFF
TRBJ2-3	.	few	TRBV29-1	TGCAGCGTAGGCGGGGCCTACACAGATACGCAGTATTTT	CSVGGAYTDTQYF
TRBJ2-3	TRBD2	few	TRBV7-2	TGTGCCAGCAGCCGCCGACTAGCGGGACCTAGCACAGATACGCAGTATTTT	CASSRRLAGPSTDTQYF
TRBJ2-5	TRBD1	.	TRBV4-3	TGCGCCAGCAGCCGACTCAGGGGGCCGCGAGAGACCCAGTACTTC	CASSRLRGPRETQYF
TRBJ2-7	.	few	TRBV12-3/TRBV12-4	TGTGCCAGCAGTTTGGGTGGGATGGGATCCTACGAGCAGTACTTC	CASSLGGMGSYEQYF
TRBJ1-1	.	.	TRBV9	TGTGCCAGCAGCGTAGGTGGAGTATTGGGAACTGAAGCTTTCTTT	CASSVGGVLGTEAFF